These T cell receptor beta chains were read from a single sample in a study of T cells expressing NK-cell markers. Reanalyzing the 5' RACE reads, TCRdb keeps one entry per CDR3 protein, without DNA. The sample totals 150,000 to 180,000 distinct CDR3 sequences. Specimen: blood T cells: a sorted CD56 or NKG2C T cell subset, CD4+ or CD8+ T cells, or bulk PBMC T cells (not recorded which). The receptor set was obtained from a woman in her fifties or sixties in good health. Each CDR3 is given with its conserved first and last residue. A clone size is listed for some rows: how often the clone was seen (once, few, many), or a class if it is expanded.

CDR3 length | clone size | J gene | V gene | CDR3 protein
14 | . | TRBJ1-5 | TRBV2 | CASKPASGNQPQHF
15 | . | TRBJ2-7 | TRBV3-1 | CASSQDRTGSYEQYF
18 | . | TRBJ2-3 | TRBV4-1 | CASSQESGAGVGTDTQYF
16 | . | TRBJ2-5 | TRBV5-5 | CASSLRDREYQETQYF
15 | . | TRBJ2-5 | TRBV12-3/TRBV12-4 | CASSLVPAGQETQYF
14 | . | TRBJ2-7 | TRBV29-1 | CSVEVGSSSYEQYF
13 | . | TRBJ2-3 | TRBV2 | CASSTSSTDTQYF
13 | . | TRBJ2-1 | TRBV2 | CASIRGEGDEQFF
16 | . | TRBJ2-1 | TRBV29-1 | CSVEAGPRVPYNEQFF
13 | . | TRBJ2-7 | TRBV7-9 | CASSSEYSYEQYF
13 | . | TRBJ2-1 | TRBV9 | CASSVEGLNEQFF
17 | . | TRBJ1-1 | TRBV5-6 | CASSESSPGTTNTEAFF
19 | . | TRBJ2-3 | TRBV24-1 | CATSGTGTSGNPSTDTQYF
15 | . | TRBJ2-1 | TRBV7-8 | CASSSDPGGAGEEFF
16 | . | TRBJ2-1 | TRBV6-1 | CASSSGLGISYNEQFF
15 | . | TRBJ1-5 | TRBV15 | CATSTPGSLNQPQHF
13 | . | TRBJ1-2 | TRBV29-1 | CSSIGGADYGYTF
16 | . | TRBJ2-1 | TRBV5-6 | CASTLATSWWGNEQFF
15 | . | TRBJ1-1 | TRBV7-6 | CASSLQSGMNTEAFF
15 | . | TRBJ2-2 | TRBV11-2 | CASLSLAENTGELFF
13 | . | TRBJ2-3 | TRBV7-6 | CASSPVKRDTQYF
14 | . | TRBJ2-4 | TRBV15 | CATRAGPAGNIQYF
17 | . | TRBJ2-3 | TRBV4-1 | CASSSLGTSGFTDTQYF
14 | . | TRBJ2-3 | TRBV2 | CASSQGQYTDTQYF
14 | . | TRBJ2-5 | TRBV20-1 | CSARLPGGLETQYF
15 | . | TRBJ2-7 | TRBV5-1 | CASSFGEDFSYEQYF
15 | . | TRBJ2-3 | TRBV5-5 | CASSLTPSALDTQYF
17 | . | TRBJ2-5 | TRBV5-1 | CASSFGLLAGHQETQYF
16 | . | TRBJ2-1 | TRBV2 | CASSELVQGSYNEQFF
13 | . | TRBJ2-1 | TRBV7-2 | CASSSGVYNEQFF
13 | . | TRBJ1-5 | TRBV6-5 | CASSPGWVQPQHF
14 | . | TRBJ1-5 | TRBV18 | CASSLDRVGQPQHF
14 | . | TRBJ2-1 | TRBV18 | CASSPGGEYNEQFF
12 | . | TRBJ1-2 | TRBV7-9 | CASDGSGGSYTF
15 | . | TRBJ1-2 | TRBV20-1 | CSVPVPVTGFHGYTF
14 | . | TRBJ1-2 | TRBV2 | CASSEAGTNYGYTF
13 | . | TRBJ1-1 | TRBV5-5 | CASSLEWRPEAFF
12 | . | TRBJ2-7 | TRBV14 | CASSQDRGEQYF
15 | . | TRBJ2-5 | TRBV10-2 | CASIKLAVPQETQYF
17 | . | TRBJ2-1 | TRBV27 | CASSSLFSGSSYNEQFF
16 | . | TRBJ2-7 | TRBV9 | CASSVICPLYSYEQYF
14 | medium-sized | TRBJ2-3 | TRBV7-7 | CASSLAPDSNTQYF
17 | . | TRBJ2-3 | TRBV5-1 | CASSLYGTSSSTDTQYF
16 | . | TRBJ2-1 | TRBV7-6 | CASSLTTSGTYNEQFF
14 | . | TRBJ1-4 | TRBV5-1 | CASSLAGGKEKLFF
12 | . | TRBJ1-2 | TRBV10-3 | CAINEGPYGYTF
16 | . | TRBJ2-1 | TRBV30 | CAWSGLAGVSGNEQFF
15 | . | TRBJ2-3 | TRBV4-1 | CASSPTSVPADTQYF
15 | . | TRBJ2-3 | TRBV2 | CASSDGGRLTDTQYF
12 | . | TRBJ2-7 | TRBV29-1 | CSVEEGSGEQYF
15 | . | TRBJ2-7 | TRBV7-9 | CASSPARTSAYEQYF
16 | . | TRBJ2-2 | TRBV11-2 | CASRNGPRAVTGELFF
17 | . | TRBJ2-3 | TRBV20-1 | CSARVFRSGSGTDTQYF
13 | . | TRBJ2-3 | TRBV15 | CATSGRGTDTQYF
14 | . | TRBJ1-1 | TRBV28 | CASSLKGALAEAFF